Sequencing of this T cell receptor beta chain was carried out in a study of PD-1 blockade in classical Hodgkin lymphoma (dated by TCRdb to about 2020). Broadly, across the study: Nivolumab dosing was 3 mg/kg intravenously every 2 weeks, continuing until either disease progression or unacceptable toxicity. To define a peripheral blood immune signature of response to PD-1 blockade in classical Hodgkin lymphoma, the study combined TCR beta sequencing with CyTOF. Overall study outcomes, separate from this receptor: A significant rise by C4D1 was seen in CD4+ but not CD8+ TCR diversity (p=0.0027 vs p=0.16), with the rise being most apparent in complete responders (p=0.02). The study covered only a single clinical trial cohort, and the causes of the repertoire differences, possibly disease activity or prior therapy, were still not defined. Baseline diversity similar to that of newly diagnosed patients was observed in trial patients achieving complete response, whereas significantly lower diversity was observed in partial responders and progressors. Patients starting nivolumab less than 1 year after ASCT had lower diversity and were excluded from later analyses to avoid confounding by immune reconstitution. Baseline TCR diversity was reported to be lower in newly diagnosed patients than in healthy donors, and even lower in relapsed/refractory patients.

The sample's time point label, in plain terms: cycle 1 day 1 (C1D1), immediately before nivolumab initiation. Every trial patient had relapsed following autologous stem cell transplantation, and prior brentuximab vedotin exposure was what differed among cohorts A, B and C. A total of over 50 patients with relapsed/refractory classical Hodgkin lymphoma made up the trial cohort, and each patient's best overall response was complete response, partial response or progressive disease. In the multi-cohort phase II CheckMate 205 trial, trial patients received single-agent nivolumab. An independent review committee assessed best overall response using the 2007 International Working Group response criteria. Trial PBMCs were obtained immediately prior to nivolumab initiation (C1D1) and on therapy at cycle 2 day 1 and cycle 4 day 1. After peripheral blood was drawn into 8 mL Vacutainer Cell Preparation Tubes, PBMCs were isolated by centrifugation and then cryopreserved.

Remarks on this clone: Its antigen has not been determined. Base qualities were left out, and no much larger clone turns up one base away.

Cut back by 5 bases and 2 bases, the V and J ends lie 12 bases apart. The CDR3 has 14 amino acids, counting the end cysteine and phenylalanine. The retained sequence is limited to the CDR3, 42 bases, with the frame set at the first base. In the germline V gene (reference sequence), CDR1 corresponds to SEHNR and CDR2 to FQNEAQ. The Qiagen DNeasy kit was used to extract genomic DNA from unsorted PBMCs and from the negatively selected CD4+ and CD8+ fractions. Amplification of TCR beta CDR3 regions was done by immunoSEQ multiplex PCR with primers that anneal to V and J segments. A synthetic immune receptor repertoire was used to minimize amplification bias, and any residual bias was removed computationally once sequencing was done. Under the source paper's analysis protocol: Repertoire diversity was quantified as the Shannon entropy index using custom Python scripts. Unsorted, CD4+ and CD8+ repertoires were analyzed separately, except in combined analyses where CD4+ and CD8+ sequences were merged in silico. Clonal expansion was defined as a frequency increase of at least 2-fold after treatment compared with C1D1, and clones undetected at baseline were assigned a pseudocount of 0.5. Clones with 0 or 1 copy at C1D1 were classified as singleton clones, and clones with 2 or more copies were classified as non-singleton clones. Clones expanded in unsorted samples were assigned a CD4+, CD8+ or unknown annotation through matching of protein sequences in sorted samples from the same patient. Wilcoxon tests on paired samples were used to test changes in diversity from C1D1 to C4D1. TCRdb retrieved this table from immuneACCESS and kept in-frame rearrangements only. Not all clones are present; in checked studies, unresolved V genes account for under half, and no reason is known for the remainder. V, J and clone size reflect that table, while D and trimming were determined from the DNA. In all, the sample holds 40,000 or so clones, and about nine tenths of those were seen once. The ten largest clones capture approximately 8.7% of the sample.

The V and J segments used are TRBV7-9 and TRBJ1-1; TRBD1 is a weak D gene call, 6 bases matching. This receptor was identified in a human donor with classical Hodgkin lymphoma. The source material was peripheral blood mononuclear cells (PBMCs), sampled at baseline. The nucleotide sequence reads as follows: TGTGCCAGCAGCGCTCAACAGGGAAACACTGAAGCTTTCTTT. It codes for CASSAQQGNTEAFF.